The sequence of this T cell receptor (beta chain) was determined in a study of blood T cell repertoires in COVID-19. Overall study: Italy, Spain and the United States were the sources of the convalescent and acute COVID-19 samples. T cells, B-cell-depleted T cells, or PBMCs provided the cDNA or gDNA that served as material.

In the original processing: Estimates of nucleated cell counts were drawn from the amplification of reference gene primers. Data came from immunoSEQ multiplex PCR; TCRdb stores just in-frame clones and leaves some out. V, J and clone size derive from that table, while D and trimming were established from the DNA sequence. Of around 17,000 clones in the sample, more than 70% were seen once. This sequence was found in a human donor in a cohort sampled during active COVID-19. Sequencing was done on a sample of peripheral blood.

This chain's CDR3 is CASSLVGTVTYEQYF. CDR3 bases: TGTGCCAGCAGCTTAGTTGGTACGGTTACCTACGAGCAGTACTTC. This sequence joins TRBV11-2 and TRBJ2-7; unclear D gene. The CDR3 contains 15 residues. CDR1 is SGHAT and CDR2 is FQNNGV in the germline V gene. V was clipped by 1 base and J by 2 bases, with 12 bases between them.